Listed below are T cell receptor beta chains from one sample, sequenced in a study of response to subunit inactivated influenza vaccine. TCRdb redid the calling of the RT-PCR reads with MiXCR, one entry per CDR3 protein. The sample has about 540,000 distinct CDR3 sequences; roughly a quarter are singletons. These data also featured in a second study, about T cells expressing NK-cell markers.

This specimen consisted of CD4+ T cells sorted from PBMCs, obtained about 12 days after vaccination. The source of these receptors is a man aged 45-65 years who received an inactivated influenza vaccine. Each CDR3 is given with its conserved first and last residue. Fields, in order: clone size, V gene, D gene, J gene, CDR3 protein, CDR3 DNA. A D gene is named only where the DNA matches it firmly. Rows may omit the clone size; those that give it use once, few, many or a size class.

clone_size: -; v_call: TRBV20-1; d_call: TRBD2; j_call: TRBJ2-5; cdr3_aa: CSAPRAGASQETQYF; cdr3_nt: TGCAGTGCTCCAAGAGCGGGGGCCAGCCAAGAGACCCAGTACTTC
clone_size: -; v_call: TRBV11-2; d_call: -; j_call: TRBJ1-5; cdr3_aa: CASSYRGGRDQPQHF; cdr3_nt: TGTGCCAGCAGCTACCGGGGGGGAAGAGATCAGCCCCAGCATTTT
clone_size: few; v_call: TRBV27; d_call: -; j_call: TRBJ1-6; cdr3_aa: CASSYTGSGNSPLHF; cdr3_nt: TGTGCCAGCTCCTATACAGGGTCTGGTAATTCACCCCTCCACTTT
clone_size: few; v_call: TRBV20-1; d_call: -; j_call: TRBJ1-4; cdr3_aa: CSASPQNEKLFF; cdr3_nt: TGCAGTGCTAGCCCACAAAATGAAAAACTGTTTTTT
clone_size: few; v_call: TRBV20-1; d_call: -; j_call: TRBJ1-5; cdr3_aa: CSARGPGYQPQHF; cdr3_nt: TGCAGTGCTAGAGGGCCAGGATATCAGCCCCAGCATTTT
clone_size: -; v_call: TRBV6-5; d_call: TRBD1; j_call: TRBJ2-3; cdr3_aa: CASSYDRGRTDTQYF; cdr3_nt: TGTGCCAGCAGTTACGACAGGGGGCGCACAGATACGCAGTATTTT
clone_size: -; v_call: TRBV5-4; d_call: -; j_call: TRBJ1-1; cdr3_aa: CASSLVVGRMNTEAFF; cdr3_nt: TGTGCCAGCAGCTTGGTCGTCGGCAGAATGAACACTGAAGCTTTCTTT
clone_size: -; v_call: TRBV5-1; d_call: -; j_call: TRBJ2-1; cdr3_aa: CASSLDTGSYNEQFF; cdr3_nt: TGCGCCAGCAGCTTGGATACGGGGTCCTACAATGAGCAGTTCTTC
clone_size: once; v_call: TRBV15; d_call: -; j_call: TRBJ2-1; cdr3_aa: CATSRERRGYNEQFF; cdr3_nt: TGTGCCACCAGCAGAGAGCGGAGGGGATACAATGAGCAGTTCTTC
clone_size: few; v_call: TRBV4-1; d_call: TRBD1; j_call: TRBJ2-7; cdr3_aa: CASSRTGMGSYEQYF; cdr3_nt: TGCGCCAGCAGCCGGACAGGGATGGGCTCCTACGAGCAGTACTTC
clone_size: -; v_call: TRBV7-9; d_call: -; j_call: TRBJ1-1; cdr3_aa: CASSLDLGFTNTEAFF; cdr3_nt: TGTGCCAGCAGCCTTGACCTCGGCTTCACGAACACTGAAGCTTTCTTT